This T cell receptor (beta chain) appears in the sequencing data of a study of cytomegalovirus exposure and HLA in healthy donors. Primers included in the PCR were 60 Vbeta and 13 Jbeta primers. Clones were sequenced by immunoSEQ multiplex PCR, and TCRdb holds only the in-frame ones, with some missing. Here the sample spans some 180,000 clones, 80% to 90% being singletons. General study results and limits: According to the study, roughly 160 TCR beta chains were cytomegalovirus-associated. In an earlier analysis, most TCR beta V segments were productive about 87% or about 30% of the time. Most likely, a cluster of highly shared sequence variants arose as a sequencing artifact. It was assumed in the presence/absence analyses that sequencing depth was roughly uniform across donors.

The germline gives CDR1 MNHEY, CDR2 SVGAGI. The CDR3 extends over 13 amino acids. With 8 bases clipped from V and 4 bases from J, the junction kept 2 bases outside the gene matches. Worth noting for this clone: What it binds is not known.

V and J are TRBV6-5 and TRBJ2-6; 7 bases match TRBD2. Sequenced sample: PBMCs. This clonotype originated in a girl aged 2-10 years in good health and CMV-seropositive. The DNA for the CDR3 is TGTGCCAGCGGGGGGGTAGGGGCCAACGTCCTGACTTTC. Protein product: CASGGVGANVLTF.